This T cell receptor (beta chain) originates from a study of cytomegalovirus exposure and HLA in healthy donors. The germline V and J ends were trimmed by 6 bases and 0 bases, with 9 bases remaining between them. The CDR3 contains 13 residues. Per the germline V gene, CDR1 is MNHEY and CDR2 is SMNVEV (reference sequence). This PCR relied on a set of 60 Vbeta primers and 13 Jbeta primers. This table comes from immunoSEQ multiplex PCR, and its TCRdb copy is limited to in-frame clones, with some not included. The sample shows 75,000 to 95,000 clones, approximately 80% of them seen only once. Sequencing was performed on PBMCs. This receptor was identified in a human donor in good health. The rearrangement uses TRBV27 and TRBJ2-7; no clear D gene. CDR3 bases: TGTGCCAGCAGCCCCCAGGCCTCCTACGAGCAGTACTTC. It translates to CASSPQASYEQYF.